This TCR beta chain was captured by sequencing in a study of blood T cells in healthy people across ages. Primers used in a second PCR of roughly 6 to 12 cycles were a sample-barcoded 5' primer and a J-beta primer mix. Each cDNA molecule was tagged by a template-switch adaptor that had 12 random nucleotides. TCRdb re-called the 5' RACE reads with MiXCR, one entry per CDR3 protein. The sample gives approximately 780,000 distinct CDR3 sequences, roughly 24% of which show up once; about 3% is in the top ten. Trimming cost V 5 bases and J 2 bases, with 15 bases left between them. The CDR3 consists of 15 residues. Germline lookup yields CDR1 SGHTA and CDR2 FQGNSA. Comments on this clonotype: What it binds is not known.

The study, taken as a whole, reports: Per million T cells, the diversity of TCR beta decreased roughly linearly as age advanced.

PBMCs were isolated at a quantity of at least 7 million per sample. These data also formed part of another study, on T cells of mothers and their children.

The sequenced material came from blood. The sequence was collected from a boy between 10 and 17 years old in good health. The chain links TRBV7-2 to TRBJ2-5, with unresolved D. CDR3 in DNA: TGTGCCAGCAGCAGGAGTGTCGGTTTACAAGAGACCCAGTACTTC. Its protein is CASSRSVGLQETQYF.